The next 13 T cell receptor beta chains were all read from a single sample in a study of shared clonotypes between healthy human individuals. Profiling relied on immunoSEQ multiplex PCR, and the TCRdb table lists in-frame clones only, not all of them. Of approximately 2,300,000 clones listed, around 92% were seen once; the top ten hold approximately 0.39%. Sequenced sample: naive CD4+ T cells from PBMCs. The subset was: CD45RA+ positively selected. The source is a young man in good health. Some clones in this sample may be carry-over from other donors' samples.

This chain connects TRBV21-1 to TRBJ1-1; TRBD1, as called in the table, went unchecked against the DNA. TRBV21-1 is designated a pseudogene. The CDR3 totals 12 residues. The CDR3 here is CASSKHRNGAFF. The CDR3 bases are TGTGCCAGCAGCAAACACAGGAATGGAGCTTTCTTT.

For this clone: Other DNA variants within this sample encode the same CDR3. The J gene is TRBJ2-3, the V gene TRBV7-2; no reliable D call. Trimming removed 3 bases at V and 4 bases at J, with 5 bases between. The CDR3 is 12 amino acids. CDR1 is SGHTA and CDR2 is FQGNSA in the germline V gene. CDR3 region: CASSFFADTQYF. The DNA of the CDR3 is TGTGCCAGCAGCTTTTTTGCAGATACGCAGTATTTT.

The J gene is TRBJ1-3, the V gene TRBV4-1; 9 bases map to TRBD1. The CDR3 extends over 16 amino acids. V dropped 2 bases and J dropped 2; count of bases not matched to a gene: 4. CDR1 and CDR2 (germline): MGHRA, YSYEKL. In nucleotides, the CDR3 is TGCGCCAGCAGCCAAACAGGGGGCCCCACTGGAAACACCATATATTTT. Translation: CASSQTGGPTGNTIYF.

The V gene is TRBV19, the J gene TRBJ2-5; unclear D gene. Matching the DNA end better, TRBJ2-7 makes the J call doubtful. CDR1 LNHDA and CDR2 SQIVND come from the germline V gene (reference sequence). This CDR3 comprises 13 residues. This chain's CDR3 is CASSLDTAYEQYF. The CDR3 region has the DNA TGTGCCAGTAGTCTCGACACAGCCTACGAGCAGTACTTC.

A few counts support this clone. The chain combines TRBV7-9 with TRBJ2-1; D gene ambiguous. Trimming removed 4 bases from V and 10 bases from J, with 11 bases in between. Germline CDR1 and CDR2: SEHNR and FQNEAQ (reference sequence). The CDR3 loop spans 12 amino acids. CDR3 in amino acids: CASSSYPHEQFF. CDR3 nucleotides: TGTGCCAGCAGCTCGTACCCACACGAGCAGTTCTTC.

The chain has TRBV4-2 and TRBJ1-2, with TRBD1 identical over 7 bases. After removal of 3 bases from V and 6 bases from J, the junction contained 13 bases not matched to a gene. The CDR3 sequence is 16 residues long. Looked up from germline, CDR1 is LGHNA and CDR2 is YNFKEQ. The CDR3 DNA is TGTGCCAGCAGCCACCAAGAAGGGGGCAGAATCGATGGCTACACCTTC. It yields the protein CASSHQEGGRIDGYTF.

The chain employs TRBV7-3 and TRBJ2-2; 9 nucleotides align to TRBD1. The length of the CDR3 is 17 residues. Germline V gives CDR1 SGHTA, CDR2 FQGTGA. V dropped 4 bases and J dropped 6; count of bases not matched to a gene: 12. The DNA for the CDR3 is TGTGCCAGCAGCTGGGGCGCCGGGACAGGGTATTCCGGGGAGCTGTTTTTT. Residues: CASSWGAGTGYSGELFF.

The chain employs TRBV10-1 and TRBJ2-1, with D perhaps TRBD2 (5 bases). This CDR3 spans 14 amino acids. The V gene lost 5 bases and the J gene lost 5 bases, with 13 bases spanning the gap. Germline V gene data show CDR1 as WNHNN and CDR2 as SYGVQD (reference sequence). CDR3 residues: CASSQSGLNNEQFF. CDR3 nucleotide sequence: TGCGCCAGCAGTCAAAGCGGCCTAAACAATGAGCAGTTCTTC.

In the case of this clone: Other DNA sequences from this sample encode an identical CDR3 as well. The chain uses TRBV5-4 and TRBJ2-5; TRBD1 might be the D (5 bases). The V and J ends lost 1 base and 4 bases respectively, with 8 bases between them. Germline lookup yields CDR1 SGHNT and CDR2 YYREEE (reference sequence). The CDR3 extends over 13 amino acids. The CDR3 protein is CASSLWGGETQYF. In nucleotides, the CDR3 is TGTGCCAGCAGCTTGTGGGGCGGAGAGACCCAGTACTTC.

The rearrangement links TRBV28 to TRBJ2-7, with unresolved D. The CDR3 is made up of 15 amino acids. From germline, CDR1 is MDHEN and CDR2 SYDVKM. Trimming took 7 bases from V and 10 from J, leaving 26 bases between them. As DNA, the CDR3 is TGTGCCAGCATCTCTTTTGGCCGGGCCCCCGGCTACCAGTACTTC. Its protein is CASISFGRAPGYQYF.

The chain has TRBV29-1 and TRBJ2-5; D is ambiguous. V was pared by 1 base and J by 0 bases, with 9 bases between. CDR3 size: 14 residues. Germline loops: CDR1 SQVTM, CDR2 ANQGSEA. In DNA form, the CDR3 reads TGCAGCGTTGAAGGTCGAGAGCACCAAGAGACCCAGTACTTC. It specifies CSVEGREHQETQYF.

This chain uses TRBV2 with TRBJ2-3, with 13 nucleotides matching TRBD2. Trimming at V came to 8 bases and at J to 6 bases, leaving 11 bases not matched to a gene. The CDR3 spans 16 residues. CDR1 SNHLY and CDR2 FYNNEI come from the germline V gene. CDR3 residues: CASESQLAGGPDTQYF. CDR3 nucleotides: TGTGCCAGCGAGAGCCAACTAGCGGGAGGGCCGGATACGCAGTATTTT.

CDR3 protein: CSVQSGTGQPQHF. For the CDR3, the DNA is TGCAGCGTTCAATCCGGGACTGGGCAGCCCCAGCATTTT. The chain uses TRBV29-1 and TRBJ1-5; a possible D gene is TRBD1 (5 bases). The CDR3 length is 13 residues. With 5 bases removed from V and 7 bases from J, the gap between germline ends came to 15 bases. Germline lookup yields CDR1 SQVTM and CDR2 ANQGSEA.